A single sample is the source of the 26 T cell receptor beta chains below, sequenced in a study of T cells in Graves' hyperthyroidism and ophthalmopathy. Amplification of TCR beta CDR3 regions used RNA as the template. The HTBI primer set was used in a first-round RT-PCR of the TCR CDR3. TCRdb passed the multiplex PCR reads through MiXCR, listing each CDR3 protein once. This table holds about 720,000 distinct CDR3 sequences, around 17% found once. Sequenced: blood. Source of these receptors: a man between 18 and 29 years old with Graves' hyperthyroidism.

The chain couples TRBV2 to TRBJ1-5, with D maybe TRBD1 (5 bases). V dropped 3 bases and J dropped 0 bases, with 15 bases sitting between them. Germline V CDR1 and CDR2: SNHLY, FYNNEI. The CDR3 covers 17 residues. CDR3 region: CASSDTGHRYSNQPQHF. CDR3 DNA sequence: TGTGCCAGCAGTGATACAGGACACAGATATAGCAATCAGCCCCAGCATTTT.

This clonotype was counted ten times or more. The rearrangement links TRBV6-1 to TRBJ2-5; 14 bases agree with TRBD2. J lost 4 bases, V lost 1 base, and 2 bases had no gene match. The CDR3 is made up of 16 amino acids. Germline values: CDR1 MNHNS, CDR2 SASEGT. CDR3 region: CASSEEGLAGVETQYF. Here the CDR3 DNA reads TGTGCCAGCAGTGAAGAGGGACTAGCGGGAGTAGAGACCCAGTACTTC.

The sample holds one count of this clonotype. This chain uses TRBV18 with TRBJ1-5; D gene unclear. Trimming removed 5 bases from V and 0 bases from J, with 8 bases in between. The length of the CDR3 is 14 residues. In germline, CDR1 is KGHSH, CDR2 LQKENI. The CDR3, as DNA: TGTGCCAGCTCAACACTGGATAGCAATCAGCCCCAGCATTTT. Translating it yields CASSTLDSNQPQHF.

The chain is built from TRBV10-3 and TRBJ1-2; the D gene is possibly TRBD1 (6 bases). V lost 7 bases and J lost 6, with 15 bases in between. This CDR3 is built from 13 residues. In germline, CDR1 is ENHRY, CDR2 SYGVKD. CDR3 region: CAINGAGEDGYTF. In nucleotides, the CDR3 is TGTGCCATCAACGGGGCAGGGGAGGATGGCTACACCTTC.

This clonotype was observed a few times. This chain links TRBV6-1 with TRBJ2-7; 7 bases line up with TRBD2. Germline CDR1 MNHNS, CDR2 SASEGT. This CDR3 region has 14 residues. V lost 3 bases to trimming and J lost 4 bases; unmatched junction nucleotides: 6. CDR3 in amino acids: CASSDFRTRYEQYF. CDR3 DNA: TGTGCCAGCAGTGATTTCAGGACTAGGTACGAGCAGTACTTC.

The rearrangement joins TRBV3-1 to TRBJ2-1, with 12 bases that match TRBD2. Trimming took 3 bases from V and 4 from J; bases not matched to a gene: 4. Germline assignment: CDR1 LGHDT and CDR2 YNNKEL (reference sequence). This CDR3 contains 16 residues. CDR3 residues: CASSQRLAGVYNEQFF. CDR3 in DNA: TGTGCCAGCAGCCAGAGACTAGCGGGGGTGTACAATGAGCAGTTCTTC.

This clonotype came up a few times. The junction shows a germline mismatch at one end, possibly a read error. V and J are TRBV24-1 and TRBJ2-1; TRBD2 matches 12 bases. The CDR3 extends over 17 amino acids. CDR1 and CDR2 from the germline V gene are KGHDR and SFDVKD. The CDR3 reads CVTSDPLLAGGGNEQFF. DNA of the CDR3: TGTGTCACCAGTGATCCACTACTAGCGGGAGGTGGCAATGAGCAGTTCTTC.

Many counts were recorded for this clonotype. J is TRBJ2-2 and V is TRBV28; no reliable D call. Trimming shortened V by 2 bases and J by 1 base, and 8 bases separated the two germline ends. The CDR3 has 15 amino acids. CDR1 and CDR2 (germline): MDHEN, SYDVKM. The CDR3 DNA reads as TGTGCCAGCAGTTTAGTCCCAGGGAACACCGGGGAGCTGTTTTTT. Its protein product is CASSLVPGNTGELFF.

This clonotype was detected only a few times. The CDR3 spells CASSESGQYGYTF. CDR3 nucleotides: TGTGCCAGCAGTGAATCGGGGCAGTATGGCTACACCTTC. The chain carries TRBV6-1 and TRBJ1-2, with D perhaps TRBD1 (5 bases). This CDR3 spans 13 amino acids. Germline CDR1 MNHNS, CDR2 SASEGT. The V end lost 2 bases, the J end lost 5 bases, and 9 bases lay between the germline ends.

This clonotype was seen many times. The rearrangement links TRBV28 to TRBJ1-6; D is ambiguous. This CDR3 is built from 14 residues. Germline V gene lookup returns CDR1 MDHEN and CDR2 SYDVKM. Trimming shortened V by 7 bases and J by 5 bases, and 12 bases separated the two germline ends. CDR3 protein: CASTPWANNSPLHF. Here the CDR3 DNA reads TGTGCCAGCACTCCGTGGGCAAATAATTCACCCCTCCACTTT.

Many counts were recorded for this clonotype. This rearrangement joins TRBV29-1 to TRBJ2-3; D is undetermined. V was trimmed by 6 bases and J by 4 bases, leaving 11 bases between them. The V gene's germline CDR1 is SQVTM and CDR2 ANQGSEA. This CDR3 is 12 amino acids long. CDR3 coding DNA: TGCAGCGTGACCTACACGGCAGATACGCAGTATTTT. Amino acids: CSVTYTADTQYF.

This clonotype was seen more than once but under ten times. The V and J genes are TRBV29-1 and TRBJ2-1; a possible D gene is TRBD1 (5 bases). There are 13 residues in the CDR3. Trimming stripped 2 bases from V and 2 bases from J, with 7 bases between. Germline CDR1 SQVTM, CDR2 ANQGSEA. CDR3 bases: TGCAGCGTTGAAACAGGCGCCTACAATGAGCAGTTCTTC. Translating it yields CSVETGAYNEQFF.

V is TRBV11-3 and J is TRBJ2-7; D might be TRBD2 (6 bases). Germline CDR1 is SGHNT and CDR2 is YENEEA. Trimming stripped 6 bases from V and 6 bases from J, with 12 bases between. The CDR3 is 12 amino acids. The CDR3 region is CASRADGGEQYF. The CDR3 DNA sequence: TGTGCCAGCAGGGCAGACGGGGGCGAGCAGTACTTC.

Concerning this clonotype: At one boundary the junction diverges from the germline segment, which might be a read error. The V gene is TRBV30, the J gene TRBJ2-1, with TRBD2 identical over 7 bases. The length of the CDR3 is 15 residues. The germline V gene encodes CDR1 GTSNPN and CDR2 SVGIG (reference sequence). CDR3 coding DNA: TGTGCCTGGACAGGGCTCACCGGGGACTACAATGAGCAGTCCTTC. It yields the protein CAWTGLTGDYNEQSF. Full variable domain (rest looked up from reference TRBV30 and TRBJ2-1): SQTIHQWPATLVQPVGSPLSLECTVEGTSNPNLYWYRQAAGRGLQLLFYSVGIGQISSEVPQNLSASRPQDRQFILSSKKLLLSDSGFYLCAWTGLTGDYNEQSFGPGTRLTVL.

This CDR3 reads CSARVWDEAFF. The DNA of the CDR3 is TGCAGTGCTAGAGTCTGGGACGAAGCTTTCTTT. The chain combines TRBV20-1 with TRBJ1-1; TRBD1 might be the D (5 bases). Trimming removed 1 base at V and 8 bases at J, with 8 bases between. CDR1 and CDR2 (germline): DFQATT, SNEGSKA (reference sequence). The CDR3 has 11 residues.

Written as DNA, the CDR3 is TGCAGCGTTTCCACAGGATACTCCTACGAGCAGTACTTC. Encoded protein: CSVSTGYSYEQYF. The chain uses TRBV29-1 and TRBJ2-7; weak D call: TRBD1 (5 bases). The CDR3 loop spans 13 amino acids. V shed 5 bases and J shed 0 bases, with 11 bases lying between them. Germline V gives CDR1 SQVTM, CDR2 ANQGSEA.

This clonotype was picked up a small number of times. The CDR3 nucleotides are TGTGCCAGCAGTTTATTGGCTAGCGGGAGTGGTTCCTACGAGCAGTACTTC. It specifies CASSLLASGSGSYEQYF. V gene TRBV28 combines with J gene TRBJ2-7; TRBD2 matches 10 bases. Germline trimming cut 1 base from V and 1 base from J; bases unmatched to any gene: 7. CDR1 is MDHEN and CDR2 is SYDVKM in the germline V gene. This CDR3 comprises 17 residues.

This clonotype was seen repeatedly, ten times or more. The chain joins TRBV27 to TRBJ2-1; D is perhaps TRBD1 or TRBD2 (7 bases each). CDR3 length equals 14 residues. Looked up from germline, CDR1 is MNHEY and CDR2 is SMNVEV (reference sequence). Trimming left V 3 bases short and J 7 bases short, with 13 bases between. The CDR3 sequence is CASSFGRGGNEQFF. Written as DNA, the CDR3 is TGTGCCAGCAGTTTTGGCAGGGGGGGAAATGAGCAGTTCTTC.

This chain links TRBV30 with TRBJ1-4, with D possibly TRBD1 on 6 matching bases. CDR1 and CDR2 from the germline V gene are GTSNPN and SVGIG (reference sequence). Between the trimmed V and J ends, which lost 3 bases and 8 bases, there was a span of 13 bases. The CDR3 consists of 13 residues. The CDR3 reads CAWRQGGLEKLFF. CDR3 DNA sequence: TGTGCCTGGAGACAGGGTGGATTAGAAAAACTGTTTTTT.

Concerning this clonotype: The junction does not match germline at one end; this may be a read error. The chain carries TRBV28 and TRBJ2-5; 11 bases are shared with TRBD2. CDR3 size: 15 residues. CDR1 and CDR2 from the germline V gene are MDHEN and SYDVKM. The CDR3 loop is CPSSMLAGGQETQYF. CDR3 coding DNA: TGTCCCAGCAGTATGCTAGCGGGAGGCCAGGAGACCCAGTACTTC.

This clonotype was observed at least ten times. The chain uses TRBV12-3 or TRBV12-4 and TRBJ2-7; possible D gene TRBD2, 5 bases. This CDR3 is 12 amino acids long. Trimming left V 5 bases short and J 6 bases short, with 11 bases between. The CDR3 DNA reads as TGTGCCAGCAGTCTCCAGGCGGGCGAGCAGTACTTC. Translating it yields CASSLQAGEQYF.

Only a few counts were recorded for this clonotype. This chain uses TRBV28 with TRBJ2-7, with D perhaps TRBD2 (5 bases). The CDR3 is 12 residues long. The germline V gene encodes CDR1 MDHEN and CDR2 SYDVKM. The germline V and J ends were trimmed by 8 bases and 2 bases, with 10 bases remaining between them. Written as DNA, the CDR3 is TGTGCCAGCGGGCGGGTTGCCTACGAGCAGTACTTC. It translates to CASGRVAYEQYF.

The gene calls are TRBV7-9 and TRBJ2-7; TRBD1 agrees at 7 bases. From germline, CDR1 is SEHNR and CDR2 FQNEAQ (reference sequence). V shed 5 bases, J shed 3 bases, and the junction held 7 bases outside the gene matches. This CDR3 has 14 residues. CDR3 sequence reads: CASSPPTGLYEQYF. The CDR3 region has the DNA TGTGCCAGCAGCCCCCCGACAGGGCTCTACGAGCAGTACTTC.

This clonotype was observed a handful of times. The V call is TRBV19, the J call TRBJ2-3, with 8 bases that match TRBD2. CDR1 and CDR2 from the germline V gene are LNHDA and SQIVND (reference sequence). J lost 0 bases, V lost 7 bases, and 3 bases had no gene match. CDR3 length: 14 residues. CDR3 sequence reads: CASTQRESTDTQYF. CDR3 sequence (DNA): TGTGCCAGTACCCAGCGGGAGAGCACAGATACGCAGTATTTT.

The sample holds many counts of this clonotype. The rearrangement links TRBV27 to TRBJ1-4; D not resolved. V lost 6 bases to trimming and J lost 7 bases, with 12 bases between them. Germline CDR1 MNHEY, CDR2 SMNVEV (reference sequence). The CDR3 sequence is 13 residues long. The CDR3 sequence: CASRTLEGEKLFF. The CDR3 coding sequence is TGTGCCAGCAGAACCTTGGAGGGTGAAAAACTGTTTTTT.

This clonotype was detected a few times. The chain combines TRBV30 with TRBJ2-5; D ambiguous. CDR1 is GTSNPN, CDR2 SVGIG, per germline (reference sequence). This CDR3 region has 12 residues. V was cut by 5 bases and J by 5 bases, with 12 bases left in between. The CDR3 loop is CAWGVVRETQYF. For the CDR3, the DNA is TGTGCCTGGGGGGTGGTGCGGGAGACCCAGTACTTC.